These T cell receptor beta chains were read from a single sample in a study of cytotoxic CD8 clonotypes in ibrutinib-treated CLL. Using immunoSEQ multiplex PCR, the repertoire was profiled, and TCRdb retains in-frame clones only, with some absent. Altogether 250,000 to 350,000 clones are present, approximately 79% being singletons, with the ten largest covering about 5%. The specimen was PBMCs, collected at disease progression, from a patient treated with ibrutinib. The source of these receptors is a human donor with chronic lymphocytic leukemia. Both conserved end residues are part of each CDR3. The order of the fields is J gene, clone size, V gene, D gene, CDR3 DNA, CDR3 protein. A D gene is named only where the DNA matches it firmly. Part of the rows lack a size; the others show once, few, many or a class for expanded clones.

j_gene: TRBJ1-5
abundance: -
v_gene: TRBV29-1
d_gene: TRBD1
CDR3nt: TGCAGCATTCGACAGGGGAAAGAGCCCCAGCATTTT
CDR3aa: CSIRQGKEPQHF

j_gene: TRBJ1-5
abundance: -
v_gene: TRBV4-2
d_gene: TRBD1
CDR3nt: TGTGCCAGCAGCCATGCCCCGGGACAGGGTAATCAGCCCCAGCATTTT
CDR3aa: CASSHAPGQGNQPQHF

j_gene: TRBJ1-4
abundance: -
v_gene: TRBV15
d_gene: -
CDR3nt: TGTGCCACCAGCAGGGAATTAGGGGGGGCTAATGAAAAACTGTTTTTT
CDR3aa: CATSRELGGANEKLFF

j_gene: TRBJ1-2
abundance: -
v_gene: TRBV7-7
d_gene: TRBD1
CDR3nt: TGTGCCAGCAGTTCGACAGGGGGCGATGGCTACACCTTC
CDR3aa: CASSSTGGDGYTF

j_gene: TRBJ2-1
abundance: -
v_gene: TRBV19
d_gene: -
CDR3nt: TGTGCCAGTACGGTCCGGGGTCTACTTCACAATGAGCAGTTCTTC
CDR3aa: CASTVRGLLHNEQFF

j_gene: TRBJ2-7
abundance: -
v_gene: TRBV4-3
d_gene: -
CDR3nt: TGCGCCAGCCCGGGCTGTATCTCCTACGAGCAGTACTTC
CDR3aa: CASPGCISYEQYF

j_gene: TRBJ1-2
abundance: few
v_gene: TRBV27
d_gene: -
CDR3nt: TGTGCCAGCAGGAAAACGAAGGGGTATGGCTACACCTTC
CDR3aa: CASRKTKGYGYTF

j_gene: TRBJ1-3
abundance: -
v_gene: TRBV19
d_gene: -
CDR3nt: TGTGCCAGTAGTATGGCTAGTCTGGGAGGAAACACCATATATTTT
CDR3aa: CASSMASLGGNTIYF

j_gene: TRBJ2-4
abundance: -
v_gene: TRBV27
d_gene: TRBD2
CDR3nt: TGTGCCAGCAGTTTTAAGCGGGAGGTAGCCAAAAACATTCAGTACTTC
CDR3aa: CASSFKREVAKNIQYF

j_gene: TRBJ2-2
abundance: few
v_gene: TRBV25-1
d_gene: TRBD2
CDR3nt: TGTGCCAGCACGCCGCCTAGCGGGAGGGAGAACACCGGGGAGCTGTTTTTT
CDR3aa: CASTPPSGRENTGELFF

j_gene: TRBJ2-7
abundance: few
v_gene: TRBV9
d_gene: -
CDR3nt: TGTGCCAGCAGCGTAGTCCTCGACGAGCAGTACTTC
CDR3aa: CASSVVLDEQYF

j_gene: TRBJ2-1
abundance: -
v_gene: TRBV2
d_gene: -
CDR3nt: TGTGCCAGCAGTGAAGCCCCCCTACCTGAGCAGTTCTTC
CDR3aa: CASSEAPLPEQFF

j_gene: TRBJ2-2
abundance: -
v_gene: TRBV10-3
d_gene: TRBD1
CDR3nt: TGTGCCATCGGCAGGGACAGGGGCACCGGGGAGCTGTTTTTT
CDR3aa: CAIGRDRGTGELFF

j_gene: TRBJ1-2
abundance: few
v_gene: TRBV6-5
d_gene: TRBD1
CDR3nt: TGTGCCAGCAGTGGACAGGGGGCGCAGGATGGCTACACCTTC
CDR3aa: CASSGQGAQDGYTF

j_gene: TRBJ1-2
abundance: -
v_gene: TRBV4-1
d_gene: TRBD1
CDR3nt: TGCGCCAGCAGCGGGAGAGGACAGGGCGACTATGGCTACACCTTC
CDR3aa: CASSGRGQGDYGYTF

j_gene: TRBJ2-7
abundance: -
v_gene: TRBV7-9
d_gene: -
CDR3nt: TGTGCCAGCTCGGGGGCGCGAGAGCAGTACTTC
CDR3aa: CASSGAREQYF

j_gene: TRBJ2-2
abundance: few
v_gene: TRBV29-1
d_gene: -
CDR3nt: TGCAGCGTTGAATCAGGGTTGGGCACCGGGGAGCTGTTTTTT
CDR3aa: CSVESGLGTGELFF

j_gene: TRBJ2-1
abundance: -
v_gene: TRBV27
d_gene: -
CDR3nt: TGTGCCAGCAGTTTATTCGGCTCCTACAATGAGCAGTTCTTC
CDR3aa: CASSLFGSYNEQFF

j_gene: TRBJ2-1
abundance: -
v_gene: TRBV4-3
d_gene: -
CDR3nt: TGCGCCAGCAGCCCCCGGTATTCCTACAATGAGCAGTTCTTC
CDR3aa: CASSPRYSYNEQFF

j_gene: TRBJ1-1
abundance: few
v_gene: TRBV29-1
d_gene: -
CDR3nt: TGCAGCGTTGAAGCCGGGACGCCCGTCACTGAAGCTTTCTTT
CDR3aa: CSVEAGTPVTEAFF

j_gene: TRBJ2-7
abundance: -
v_gene: TRBV5-8
d_gene: TRBD1
CDR3nt: TGTGCCACAGGGACAGGGTCTCTTTTCGAGCAGTACTTC
CDR3aa: CATGTGSLFEQYF

j_gene: TRBJ2-2
abundance: once
v_gene: TRBV5-1
d_gene: TRBD1
CDR3nt: TGCGCCAGCAGCTTGGAGGGGGCCTCCGGGGAGCTGTTTTTT
CDR3aa: CASSLEGASGELFF

j_gene: TRBJ2-1
abundance: -
v_gene: TRBV27
d_gene: TRBD2
CDR3nt: TGTGCCAGCAGGCTAGCGGGGGTCTACAATGAGCAGTTCTTC
CDR3aa: CASRLAGVYNEQFF

j_gene: TRBJ2-7
abundance: -
v_gene: TRBV28
d_gene: -
CDR3nt: TGTGCCAGCAGTTTTCGTTTGGGGGGGCGCTTGTACGAGCAGTACTTC
CDR3aa: CASSFRLGGRLYEQYF

j_gene: TRBJ2-1
abundance: once
v_gene: TRBV7-8
d_gene: TRBD2
CDR3nt: TGTGCCAGCACACCTAGCGGGAGGGTCTCCTACAATGAGCAGTTCTTC
CDR3aa: CASTPSGRVSYNEQFF

j_gene: TRBJ2-5
abundance: few
v_gene: TRBV5-1
d_gene: TRBD2
CDR3nt: TGCGCCAGCAGCTTGGGTCCTAGCGGGGGGCCCCAAGAGACCCAGTACTTC
CDR3aa: CASSLGPSGGPQETQYF

j_gene: TRBJ1-5
abundance: -
v_gene: TRBV19
d_gene: TRBD1
CDR3nt: TGTGCCAGTAGTCACGACAGGGGTGGTCTCGGCAATCAGCCCCAGCATTTT
CDR3aa: CASSHDRGGLGNQPQHF

j_gene: TRBJ1-2
abundance: -
v_gene: TRBV12-5
d_gene: TRBD1
CDR3nt: TGTGCTAGTGGTTTGGTAGGGACAGGATTCAAGGCGCTCTATGGCTACACCTTC
CDR3aa: CASGLVGTGFKALYGYTF

j_gene: TRBJ2-7
abundance: few
v_gene: TRBV7-3
d_gene: -
CDR3nt: TGTGCCAGCAGCTTACTACAGGGCTACGAGCAGTACTTC
CDR3aa: CASSLLQGYEQYF

j_gene: TRBJ2-1
abundance: -
v_gene: TRBV29-1
d_gene: -
CDR3nt: TGCAGCGTAAAGGGGAAGGTGTTTGAGCAGTTCTTC
CDR3aa: CSVKGKVFEQFF

j_gene: TRBJ2-7
abundance: -
v_gene: TRBV7-9
d_gene: -
CDR3nt: TGTGCCAGCAGCTTAAGTCAGGGGTCCTACGAGCAGTACTTC
CDR3aa: CASSLSQGSYEQYF

j_gene: TRBJ2-5
abundance: once
v_gene: TRBV7-9
d_gene: TRBD1
CDR3nt: TGTGCCAGCAGCTATGGACAGGTGGAAGAGACCCAGTACTTC
CDR3aa: CASSYGQVEETQYF

j_gene: TRBJ2-1
abundance: -
v_gene: TRBV5-1
d_gene: -
CDR3nt: TGCGCCAGCAGCTTGGAGGCACTACAACACAATGAGCAGTTCTTC
CDR3aa: CASSLEALQHNEQFF

j_gene: TRBJ2-2
abundance: few
v_gene: TRBV4-2
d_gene: -
CDR3nt: TGTGCCAGCAGCCAAGCGGTGGGGACCGGGGAGCTGTTTTTT
CDR3aa: CASSQAVGTGELFF

j_gene: TRBJ2-3
abundance: -
v_gene: TRBV9
d_gene: TRBD2
CDR3nt: TGTGCCAGCAGCGCCGAGGGAGGGACCATCACAGATACGCAGTATTTT
CDR3aa: CASSAEGGTITDTQYF

j_gene: TRBJ1-5
abundance: medium-sized
v_gene: TRBV4-2
d_gene: TRBD1
CDR3nt: TGTGCCAGCAGCCCGGGACAGGACAATCAGCCCCAGCATTTT
CDR3aa: CASSPGQDNQPQHF

j_gene: TRBJ1-6
abundance: -
v_gene: TRBV4-1
d_gene: -
CDR3nt: TGCGCCAGCAGCCAAGATCAGGAGAGCTCCTATAATTCACCCCTCCACTTT
CDR3aa: CASSQDQESSYNSPLHF

j_gene: TRBJ2-2
abundance: -
v_gene: TRBV9
d_gene: -
CDR3nt: TGTGCCAGCAGCGTAAGAGACGGAGCGAACACCGGGGAGCTGTTTTTT
CDR3aa: CASSVRDGANTGELFF

j_gene: TRBJ1-2
abundance: -
v_gene: TRBV25-1
d_gene: TRBD1
CDR3nt: TGTGCCAGCGGGACAGGGGCCCTCTATGGCTACACCTTC
CDR3aa: CASGTGALYGYTF

j_gene: TRBJ2-3
abundance: -
v_gene: TRBV28
d_gene: TRBD2
CDR3nt: TGTGCCAGCAGTTTACGTCTAGCGGGTTCGAGGAGGTATTTT
CDR3aa: CASSLRLAGSRRYF

j_gene: TRBJ2-2
abundance: -
v_gene: TRBV28
d_gene: TRBD1
CDR3nt: TGTGCCAGCAGTTTGCGAGGGGGCGCCCGGACCGGGGAGCTGTTTTTT
CDR3aa: CASSLRGGARTGELFF

j_gene: TRBJ1-2
abundance: -
v_gene: TRBV5-1
d_gene: TRBD1
CDR3nt: TGCGCCAGCAGCGTATCCGGGACAGGGGTCGGCTACACCTTC
CDR3aa: CASSVSGTGVGYTF

j_gene: TRBJ2-1
abundance: -
v_gene: TRBV29-1
d_gene: TRBD1
CDR3nt: TGCAGCGTTTCGGGACAGGGCTTAATGAATGAGCAGTTCTTC
CDR3aa: CSVSGQGLMNEQFF

j_gene: TRBJ2-3
abundance: -
v_gene: TRBV5-4
d_gene: TRBD2
CDR3nt: TGTGCCAGCAGCCCGGGGACTACCCAGTTGATGGATACGCAGTATTTT
CDR3aa: CASSPGTTQLMDTQYF

j_gene: TRBJ2-3
abundance: -
v_gene: TRBV19
d_gene: -
CDR3nt: TGTGCCAGTAGTATAAAACACGGCACAGATACGCAGTATTTT
CDR3aa: CASSIKHGTDTQYF

j_gene: TRBJ2-7
abundance: -
v_gene: TRBV19
d_gene: -
CDR3nt: TGTGCCAGTAGTATAGGCAACGCTCCCCACTACTTC
CDR3aa: CASSIGNAPHYF

j_gene: TRBJ2-5
abundance: -
v_gene: TRBV19
d_gene: -
CDR3nt: TGTGCCAGTAGTTTCGGGGAGACCCAGTACTTC
CDR3aa: CASSFGETQYF

j_gene: TRBJ2-7
abundance: -
v_gene: TRBV7-6
d_gene: -
CDR3nt: TGTGCCAGCAGCTTAGGTCCGGGATCCGATCAGTACTTC
CDR3aa: CASSLGPGSDQYF

j_gene: TRBJ1-2
abundance: -
v_gene: TRBV27
d_gene: -
CDR3nt: TGTGCCAGCAGTGGGGGGAGAAACTATGGCTACACCTTC
CDR3aa: CASSGGRNYGYTF

j_gene: TRBJ1-1
abundance: few
v_gene: TRBV6-5
d_gene: -
CDR3nt: TGTGCCAGCAGTCCCGGGATGCTGGGGAACACTGAAGCTTTCTTT
CDR3aa: CASSPGMLGNTEAFF

j_gene: TRBJ2-3
abundance: -
v_gene: TRBV7-2
d_gene: -
CDR3nt: TGTGCCAGCAGTCCCTGGGTAAGGGGCGGAGATACGCAGTATTTT
CDR3aa: CASSPWVRGGDTQYF

j_gene: TRBJ1-2
abundance: few
v_gene: TRBV5-1
d_gene: -
CDR3nt: TGCGCCAGCAGCTTGATTCAGGCAAACTATGGCTACACCTTC
CDR3aa: CASSLIQANYGYTF

j_gene: TRBJ2-7
abundance: -
v_gene: TRBV10-3
d_gene: TRBD1
CDR3nt: TGTGCCATCGGGGGACAGGGTTACGAGCAGTACTTC
CDR3aa: CAIGGQGYEQYF

j_gene: TRBJ2-1
abundance: -
v_gene: TRBV4-1
d_gene: TRBD1
CDR3nt: TGCGCCAGCAGCCGACAGGGGGTATCGTACAATGAGCAGTTCTTC
CDR3aa: CASSRQGVSYNEQFF

j_gene: TRBJ1-2
abundance: -
v_gene: TRBV4-1
d_gene: -
CDR3nt: TGCGCCAGCAGCCAAGATCCCGGGGGCACCTCCTATGGCTACACCTTC
CDR3aa: CASSQDPGGTSYGYTF